Below, 20 T cell receptor beta chains from the same sample are listed, as sequenced in a study of T cell responses to AZD1222 COVID-19 vaccine. Profiling relied on immunoSEQ multiplex PCR, and the TCRdb table lists in-frame clones only, not all of them. The sample shows over 90,000 clones, roughly 88% of them seen only once. The specimen was peripheral blood, collected 28 days after the second AZD1222 dose. The receptor source for this set is an adult who received the AZD1222 COVID-19 vaccine.

This clone showed up just a few times. The same CDR3 can be traced to other DNA sequences in this sample. The CDR3 region has the DNA TGCGCCAGCAGCTTGGCTGAGGGTCCCTACGAGCAGTACTTC. Amino acid sequence: CASSLAEGPYEQYF. V gene TRBV5-1 combines with J gene TRBJ2-7, with TRBD2 as a possible D gene (5 bases). The CDR3 runs to 14 residues. Trimming shortened V by 0 bases and J by 2 bases, and 9 bases separated the two germline ends. CDR1 is SGHRS, CDR2 YFSETQ, per germline.

This clone has a handful of counts. V gene TRBV30 combines with J gene TRBJ2-7; possibly TRBD2 for D (5 bases). V lost 3 bases, J lost 6 bases, and 15 bases lay in between. The CDR3 spans 13 residues. Germline-derived CDR1 and CDR2 are GTSNPN and SVGIG (reference sequence). CDR3 bases: TGTGCCTGGAGACGAAACGAGGGAATCGAGCAGTACTTC. This sequence encodes CAWRRNEGIEQYF.

V usage is TRBV27 and J usage is TRBJ2-7, with D possibly TRBD2 on 7 matching bases. Germline V gene data show CDR1 as MNHEY and CDR2 as SMNVEV (reference sequence). The CDR3 loop spans 15 amino acids. V was clipped by 2 bases and J by 2 bases, with 13 bases between them. The chain's CDR3 is CASSLRGGRTYEQYF. CDR3 DNA sequence: TGTGCCAGCAGTTTAAGGGGGGGCAGGACCTACGAGCAGTACTTC.

This rearrangement joins TRBV10-2 to TRBJ2-2; D is ambiguous. The germline CDR1 and CDR2 sequences are WSHSY and SAAADI. The CDR3 runs to 14 residues. Trimming stripped 0 bases from V and 4 bases from J, with 6 bases between. CDR3 in amino acids: CASSESMGTGELFF. The CDR3 nucleotides are TGCGCCAGCAGTGAGTCTATGGGCACCGGGGAGCTGTTTTTT.

The V gene is TRBV19, the J gene TRBJ1-5, with unresolved D. CDR1 is LNHDA and CDR2 is SQIVND in the germline V gene (reference sequence). Between the trimmed V and J ends, which lost 5 bases and 6 bases, there was a span of 14 bases. The CDR3 covers 14 residues. DNA of the CDR3: TGTGCCAGTAGTTTTGAACAGAAAGGTCAGCCCCAGCATTTT. Its protein is CASSFEQKGQPQHF.

The rearrangement joins TRBV12-3 or TRBV12-4 to TRBJ1-3; D remains ambiguous. Trimming stripped 5 bases from V and 4 bases from J, with 9 bases between. The CDR3 is made up of 13 amino acids. CDR3 residues: CASSPGLGNTIYF. For the CDR3, the DNA is TGTGCCAGCAGTCCCGGACTGGGAAACACCATATATTTT.

The J gene is TRBJ2-5, the V gene TRBV28; TRBD1 might be the D (6 bases). CDR3 length: 16 amino acids. The V gene's germline CDR1 is MDHEN and CDR2 SYDVKM. With 6 bases removed from V and 2 bases from J, the gap between germline ends came to 19 bases. CDR3 sequence (DNA): TGTGCCAGCAGCTCCGGACAGTGGCCCTCACAAGAGACCCAGTACTTC. Its protein is CASSSGQWPSQETQYF. The variable domain in full, completed from reference TRBV28 and TRBJ2-5, reads DVKVTQSSRYLVKRTGEKVFLECVQDMDHENMFWYRQDPGLGLRLIYFSYDVKMKEKGDIPEGYSVSREKKERFSLILESASTNQTSMYLCASSSGQWPSQETQYFGPGTRLLVL.

The table lists this clone with a few counts. The V gene is TRBV5-1, the J gene TRBJ1-6, with D hard to call. V lost 5 bases and J lost 3, with 9 bases in between. The CDR3 has 14 amino acids. Germline V gene lookup returns CDR1 SGHRS and CDR2 YFSETQ. Here the CDR3 DNA reads TGCGCCAGCAGGATCGACGGCTATAATTCACCCCTCCACTTT. Its translation is CASRIDGYNSPLHF.

The rearrangement uses TRBV11-3 and TRBJ1-2, with unresolved D. Germline lookup yields CDR1 SGHNT and CDR2 YENEEA. This CDR3 comprises 14 residues. V lost 0 bases to trimming and J lost 8 bases, with 13 bases between them. Here the CDR3 DNA reads TGTGCCAGCAGCTTAGAGACAACCCGTGAGGGCTACACCTTC. This sequence encodes CASSLETTREGYTF.

V gene TRBV5-4 combines with J gene TRBJ2-7; 7 bases agree with TRBD2. V lost 0 bases, J lost 1 base, and 4 bases stayed unmatched. CDR3 length: 15 residues. Germline V lookup: CDR1 SGHNT, CDR2 YYREEE (reference sequence). The CDR3 loop is CASSLAASGSYEQYF. CDR3 DNA: TGTGCCAGCAGCTTGGCGGCTAGCGGATCCTACGAGCAGTACTTC.

The chain links TRBV19 to TRBJ2-3; D gene uncertain. The CDR3 consists of 13 residues. Between the trimmed V and J ends, which lost 6 bases and 4 bases, there was a span of 11 bases. CDR1 and CDR2 (germline): LNHDA, SQIVND (reference sequence). In DNA form, the CDR3 reads TGTGCCAGTAGAACTGACAAATCAGATACGCAGTATTTT. Its protein is CASRTDKSDTQYF.

Only one count was recorded for this clone. CDR3 in amino acids: CASSLTGQGPFMNTEAFF. The CDR3, as DNA: TGTGCCAGCAGCCTAACGGGACAGGGGCCGTTCATGAACACTGAAGCTTTCTTT. The V gene is TRBV7-9, the J gene TRBJ1-1, with TRBD1 matching 10 bases. Germline CDR1 and CDR2: SEHNR and FQNEAQ (reference sequence). CDR3 length: 18 residues. Trimming at V came to 5 bases and at J to 0 bases, leaving 12 bases not matched to a gene.

V usage is TRBV2 and J usage is TRBJ1-4; D is ambiguous. The CDR3 consists of 14 residues. The germline V gene has CDR1 SNHLY and CDR2 FYNNEI. The V and J ends lost 6 bases and 5 bases respectively, with 13 bases between them. In nucleotides, the CDR3 is TGTGCCAGCAGCTACACCGATTACAATGAAAAACTGTTTTTT. This codes for CASSYTDYNEKLFF.

The gene calls are TRBV7-3 and TRBJ2-3; D not resolved. Germline V gene sequence: CDR1 SGHTA, CDR2 FQGTGA. There are 17 residues in the CDR3. V lost 5 bases and J lost 0, with 18 bases in between. The CDR3 sequence: CASSPIVGQTSTDTQYF. In DNA, the CDR3 is TGTGCCAGCAGCCCAATAGTCGGGCAAACTAGCACAGATACGCAGTATTTT.

This clone is a singleton in its sample. This sequence joins TRBV4-1 and TRBJ2-7; 8 nucleotides line up with TRBD2. CDR3 size: 18 residues. Trimming took 3 bases from V and 7 from J; bases not matched to a gene: 20. Per germline, CDR1 MGHRA and CDR2 YSYEKL. CDR3 coding DNA: TGCGCCAGCAGCCACCGATATGCCGCGGGGGGCGCAAGGAGGGAGCAGTACTTC. It is translated as CASSHRYAAGGARREQYF.

This chain connects TRBV7-9 to TRBJ1-5; D unclear. V gave up 1 base and J gave up 4 bases, with 5 bases separating them. The CDR3 totals 13 residues. Per germline, CDR1 SEHNR and CDR2 FQNEAQ (reference sequence). In DNA, the CDR3 is TGTGCCAGCAGCTTAGGGCAAAATCAGCCCCAGCATTTT. This sequence encodes CASSLGQNQPQHF.

As regards this clone: The same CDR3 also results from other DNA sequences found in this sample. This chain joins TRBV5-1 and TRBJ1-6; D not certain. The germline V gene encodes CDR1 SGHRS and CDR2 YFSETQ. Trimming pared 0 bases from V and 8 bases from J, leaving 6 bases between. The CDR3 sequence is 13 residues long. The CDR3 DNA is TGCGCCAGCAGCTTGGGTGGAGATTCACCCCTCCACTTT. Amino acids: CASSLGGDSPLHF. Drawing the rest from reference TRBV5-1 and TRBJ1-6, the complete variable domain is KAGVTQTPRYLIKTRGQQVTLSCSPISGHRSVSWYQQTPGQGLQFLFEYFSETQRNKGNFPGRFSGRQFSNSRSEMNVSTLELGDSALYLCASSLGGDSPLHFGNGTRLTVT.

The rearrangement links TRBV6-5 to TRBJ1-1; TRBD1 is a possible D gene (5 bases). CDR1 MNHEY and CDR2 SVGAGI come from the germline V gene. V dropped 6 bases and J dropped 0 bases, with 11 bases sitting between them. This CDR3 comprises 14 residues. CDR3 nucleotides: TGTGCCAGCAGGGGCCCAGGGTTGAACACTGAAGCTTTCTTT. It codes for CASRGPGLNTEAFF.

The CDR3 is CASSIRAGTTDTQYF. CDR3 nucleotide sequence: TGTGCCAGTAGTATTAGGGCGGGGACTACAGATACGCAGTATTTT. The chain uses TRBV19 and TRBJ2-3, with D possibly matching TRBD2 (6 bases). Per the germline V gene, CDR1 is LNHDA and CDR2 is SQIVND (reference sequence). Trimming took off 3 bases at V and 3 bases at J, with 13 bases between the two ends. The CDR3 is 15 amino acids.

The rearrangement links TRBV6-5 to TRBJ1-1; D is unresolved. V lost 2 bases and J 3 bases, leaving 7 bases between the germline ends. CDR3 length: 13 amino acids. Per the germline V gene, CDR1 is MNHEY and CDR2 is SVGAGI. CDR3 sequence: CASSYEEYTEAFF. In DNA, the CDR3 is TGTGCCAGCAGTTACGAGGAATACACTGAAGCTTTCTTT.